This T cell receptor beta chain was identified in a study of T cells in Graves' hyperthyroidism and ophthalmopathy. Study-wide results and caveats: Ophthalmopathy was predicted by the model a median of about six months ahead of onset.

RNA transcripts served as the template for amplifying TCR beta CDR3 regions. Using the HTBI primer set, a first-round RT-PCR was run on the TCR CDR3. One entry per CDR3 protein results from TCRdb running MiXCR on the multiplex PCR reads. Among about half a million distinct CDR3 sequences, approximately 22% were seen once, and the ten largest hold roughly 49%. This clonotype was seen many times. Its antigen remains unidentified. CDR1 and CDR2 from the germline V gene are SGHRS and YFSETQ. CDR3 size: 15 residues. Trimming took off 2 bases at V and 3 bases at J, with 15 bases between the two ends. Sequencing was done on a sample of blood. This clonotype originated in a woman in her 70s with Graves' ophthalmopathy. The chain has TRBV5-1 and TRBJ2-7; the D gene is possibly TRBD1 (6 bases). The CDR3 loop is CASSFGTPDSYEQYF. CDR3 nucleotides: TGCGCCAGCAGCTTTGGGACACCCGACAGCTACGAGCAGTACTTC.